Below are 11 T cell receptor beta chains sequenced from a single sample in a study of T cell responses to AZD1222 COVID-19 vaccine (dated by TCRdb to the early 2020s). Libraries were constructed by the immunoSEQ multiplex PCR assay. TCRdb carries this immuneACCESS record with in-frame sequences only. Its versions omit some clonotypes, under half of them owing to an unresolved V gene in the studies checked, with the rest unexplained. The sample table lists 110,000 or so clones, more than 70% of them with a count of one. The ten largest clones take up 6.5% of the sample. In the paper's terms, the time point label means: about 28 days (+/-7) after the second vaccine dose. Material: peripheral blood, obtained 28 days after the second AZD1222 dose. The receptor source for this set is an adult who received the AZD1222 COVID-19 vaccine.

The V call is TRBV25-1, the J call TRBJ1-4; tentative D call: TRBD1 (6 bases). CDR1 and CDR2 from the germline V gene are MGHDK and SYGVNS. The ends were cut back, 2 bases at V and 7 bases at J, with 11 bases in the middle. CDR3 length: 14 residues. CDR3 loop: CASSEVGGPEKLFF. Here the CDR3 DNA reads TGTGCCAGCAGTGAAGTGGGGGGGCCTGAAAAACTGTTTTTT.

The V and J genes are TRBV5-1 and TRBJ2-1, with 9 positions matching TRBD2. Germline loops: CDR1 SGHRS, CDR2 YFSETQ. The V segment lost 4 bases and the J segment 10 bases; nucleotides outside the gene matches: 12. The CDR3 extends over 15 amino acids. Here the CDR3 reads CASSLAPSGVNEQFF. CDR3 in DNA: TGCGCCAGCAGCCTTGCTCCTAGCGGGGTTAACGAGCAGTTCTTC.

V gene TRBV19 combines with J gene TRBJ2-2, with D hard to call. CDR1 and CDR2 (germline): LNHDA, SQIVND (reference sequence). This CDR3 contains 14 residues. V lost 3 bases to trimming and J lost 2 bases, with 7 bases between them. The CDR3 region is CASSIGLNTGELFF. DNA of the CDR3: TGTGCCAGTAGTATCGGGCTAAACACCGGGGAGCTGTTTTTT.

This rearrangement joins TRBV23-1 to TRBJ2-6; TRBD2 matches 7 bases. Being an ORF, TRBV23-1 has a function that is uncertain. V lost 0 bases and J lost 2; bases outside the gene matches: 1. This CDR3 is built from 16 residues. The DNA for the CDR3 is TGCGCCAGCAGTCAATCGGGAGGGACTGGGGCCAACGTCCTGACTTTC. It translates to CASSQSGGTGANVLTF.

J is TRBJ1-5 and V is TRBV9, with D uncertain. The CDR3 loop spans 12 amino acids. Germline CDR1 SGDLS, CDR2 YYNGEE. The V and J ends lost 3 bases and 9 bases respectively, with 10 bases between them. CDR3 sequence reads: CASSAGMGPQHF. In DNA form, the CDR3 reads TGTGCCAGCAGCGCGGGAATGGGGCCCCAGCATTTT.

The chain couples TRBV19 to TRBJ1-4; a possible D gene is TRBD1 (5 bases). The CDR3 is 14 amino acids. V gave up 8 bases and J gave up 4 bases, with 14 bases separating them. Germline CDR1 LNHDA, CDR2 SQIVND (reference sequence). CDR3 bases: TGTGCCAGTCTCGGGGGGTTGGTTAATGAAAAACTGTTTTTT. Protein: CASLGGLVNEKLFF.

The chain is built from TRBV5-6 and TRBJ1-4, with D possibly being TRBD1 (5 bases). Germline CDR1 reads SGHDT; CDR2 reads YYEEEE. This CDR3 is built from 15 residues. The V end lost 5 bases, the J end lost 7 bases, and 18 bases lay between the germline ends. CDR3 residues: CASSGGVAGFEKLFF. CDR3 bases: TGTGCCAGCAGTGGTGGGGTGGCAGGGTTTGAAAAACTGTTTTTT.

The chain couples TRBV5-1 to TRBJ2-7; the D gene is possibly TRBD1 (6 bases). Trimming stripped 2 bases from V and 1 base from J, with 10 bases between. The CDR3 has 14 residues. Germline V gene lookup returns CDR1 SGHRS and CDR2 YFSETQ. DNA of the CDR3: TGCGCCAGCAGCTTAACAGGGCAATCCTACGAGCAGTACTTC. This gives the protein CASSLTGQSYEQYF.

This rearrangement joins TRBV5-6 to TRBJ2-2; TRBD2 aligns across 8 bases. CDR3 length: 17 residues. Per the germline V gene, CDR1 is SGHDT and CDR2 is YYEEEE. V dropped 1 base and J dropped 6; count of bases not matched to a gene: 11. In DNA form, the CDR3 reads TGTGCCAGCAGCTTGTGGGCCGGGACTAGGCTCCCCGGGGAGCTGTTTTTT. It codes for CASSLWAGTRLPGELFF.

The V call is TRBV7-8, the J call TRBJ2-3; TRBD1 matches 8 bases. Germline V gene lookup returns CDR1 SGHVS and CDR2 FQNEAQ. V dropped 1 base and J dropped 5; count of bases not matched to a gene: 8. The CDR3 is made up of 16 amino acids. CDR3 in DNA: TGTGCCAGCAGCTTAGTAGGCAGGGGGCTCTTAGATACGCAGTATTTT. It translates to CASSLVGRGLLDTQYF.

This clone appeared a single time. This chain connects TRBV5-4 to TRBJ2-1; D is unresolved. Germline CDR1 and CDR2: SGHNT and YYREEE (reference sequence). This CDR3 is 15 amino acids long. Trimming left V 0 bases short and J 4 bases short, with 11 bases between. The CDR3 nucleotides are TGTGCCAGCAGCTTGGGAAGCAATAAGTACAATGAGCAGTTCTTC. Protein product: CASSLGSNKYNEQFF.